The source of this T cell receptor beta chain is a study of brain metastases from non-small cell lung cancer. V lost 4 bases and J lost 9, with 16 bases in between. Germline V gene lookup returns CDR1 MNHEY and CDR2 SMNVEV (reference sequence). The CDR3 consists of 14 residues. TCRdb's table, derived via immunoSEQ multiplex PCR, lists solely in-frame clones and lacks some. This sample has about 1,400 clones; around 85% occur once, and the top ten carry approximately 12%. Sequenced sample: tumor-adjacent normal tissue. The chain combines TRBV27 with TRBJ2-1; the D call may be TRBD1 or TRBD2 (6 bases each). This TCR was recovered from a donor aged 40 or over with non-small cell lung cancer. The CDR3 sequence: CASSYDRRGREQFF. DNA for the CDR3: TGTGCCAGCAGTTACGACAGGCGGGGTCGTGAGCAGTTCTTC.